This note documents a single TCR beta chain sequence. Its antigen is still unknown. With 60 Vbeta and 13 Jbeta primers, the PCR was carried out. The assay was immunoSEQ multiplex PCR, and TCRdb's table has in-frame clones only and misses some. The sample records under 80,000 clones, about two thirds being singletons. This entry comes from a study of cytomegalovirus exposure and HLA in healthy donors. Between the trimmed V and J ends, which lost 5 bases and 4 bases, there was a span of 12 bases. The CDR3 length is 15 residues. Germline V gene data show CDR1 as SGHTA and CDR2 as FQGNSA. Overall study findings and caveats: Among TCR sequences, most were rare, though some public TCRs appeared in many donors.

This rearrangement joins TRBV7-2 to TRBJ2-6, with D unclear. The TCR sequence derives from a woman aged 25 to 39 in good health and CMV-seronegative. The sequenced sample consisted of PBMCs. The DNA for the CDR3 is TGTGCCAGCAGCCGGCTGGGCGCCGGGGCCAACGTCCTGACTTTC. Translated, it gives CASSRLGAGANVLTF.